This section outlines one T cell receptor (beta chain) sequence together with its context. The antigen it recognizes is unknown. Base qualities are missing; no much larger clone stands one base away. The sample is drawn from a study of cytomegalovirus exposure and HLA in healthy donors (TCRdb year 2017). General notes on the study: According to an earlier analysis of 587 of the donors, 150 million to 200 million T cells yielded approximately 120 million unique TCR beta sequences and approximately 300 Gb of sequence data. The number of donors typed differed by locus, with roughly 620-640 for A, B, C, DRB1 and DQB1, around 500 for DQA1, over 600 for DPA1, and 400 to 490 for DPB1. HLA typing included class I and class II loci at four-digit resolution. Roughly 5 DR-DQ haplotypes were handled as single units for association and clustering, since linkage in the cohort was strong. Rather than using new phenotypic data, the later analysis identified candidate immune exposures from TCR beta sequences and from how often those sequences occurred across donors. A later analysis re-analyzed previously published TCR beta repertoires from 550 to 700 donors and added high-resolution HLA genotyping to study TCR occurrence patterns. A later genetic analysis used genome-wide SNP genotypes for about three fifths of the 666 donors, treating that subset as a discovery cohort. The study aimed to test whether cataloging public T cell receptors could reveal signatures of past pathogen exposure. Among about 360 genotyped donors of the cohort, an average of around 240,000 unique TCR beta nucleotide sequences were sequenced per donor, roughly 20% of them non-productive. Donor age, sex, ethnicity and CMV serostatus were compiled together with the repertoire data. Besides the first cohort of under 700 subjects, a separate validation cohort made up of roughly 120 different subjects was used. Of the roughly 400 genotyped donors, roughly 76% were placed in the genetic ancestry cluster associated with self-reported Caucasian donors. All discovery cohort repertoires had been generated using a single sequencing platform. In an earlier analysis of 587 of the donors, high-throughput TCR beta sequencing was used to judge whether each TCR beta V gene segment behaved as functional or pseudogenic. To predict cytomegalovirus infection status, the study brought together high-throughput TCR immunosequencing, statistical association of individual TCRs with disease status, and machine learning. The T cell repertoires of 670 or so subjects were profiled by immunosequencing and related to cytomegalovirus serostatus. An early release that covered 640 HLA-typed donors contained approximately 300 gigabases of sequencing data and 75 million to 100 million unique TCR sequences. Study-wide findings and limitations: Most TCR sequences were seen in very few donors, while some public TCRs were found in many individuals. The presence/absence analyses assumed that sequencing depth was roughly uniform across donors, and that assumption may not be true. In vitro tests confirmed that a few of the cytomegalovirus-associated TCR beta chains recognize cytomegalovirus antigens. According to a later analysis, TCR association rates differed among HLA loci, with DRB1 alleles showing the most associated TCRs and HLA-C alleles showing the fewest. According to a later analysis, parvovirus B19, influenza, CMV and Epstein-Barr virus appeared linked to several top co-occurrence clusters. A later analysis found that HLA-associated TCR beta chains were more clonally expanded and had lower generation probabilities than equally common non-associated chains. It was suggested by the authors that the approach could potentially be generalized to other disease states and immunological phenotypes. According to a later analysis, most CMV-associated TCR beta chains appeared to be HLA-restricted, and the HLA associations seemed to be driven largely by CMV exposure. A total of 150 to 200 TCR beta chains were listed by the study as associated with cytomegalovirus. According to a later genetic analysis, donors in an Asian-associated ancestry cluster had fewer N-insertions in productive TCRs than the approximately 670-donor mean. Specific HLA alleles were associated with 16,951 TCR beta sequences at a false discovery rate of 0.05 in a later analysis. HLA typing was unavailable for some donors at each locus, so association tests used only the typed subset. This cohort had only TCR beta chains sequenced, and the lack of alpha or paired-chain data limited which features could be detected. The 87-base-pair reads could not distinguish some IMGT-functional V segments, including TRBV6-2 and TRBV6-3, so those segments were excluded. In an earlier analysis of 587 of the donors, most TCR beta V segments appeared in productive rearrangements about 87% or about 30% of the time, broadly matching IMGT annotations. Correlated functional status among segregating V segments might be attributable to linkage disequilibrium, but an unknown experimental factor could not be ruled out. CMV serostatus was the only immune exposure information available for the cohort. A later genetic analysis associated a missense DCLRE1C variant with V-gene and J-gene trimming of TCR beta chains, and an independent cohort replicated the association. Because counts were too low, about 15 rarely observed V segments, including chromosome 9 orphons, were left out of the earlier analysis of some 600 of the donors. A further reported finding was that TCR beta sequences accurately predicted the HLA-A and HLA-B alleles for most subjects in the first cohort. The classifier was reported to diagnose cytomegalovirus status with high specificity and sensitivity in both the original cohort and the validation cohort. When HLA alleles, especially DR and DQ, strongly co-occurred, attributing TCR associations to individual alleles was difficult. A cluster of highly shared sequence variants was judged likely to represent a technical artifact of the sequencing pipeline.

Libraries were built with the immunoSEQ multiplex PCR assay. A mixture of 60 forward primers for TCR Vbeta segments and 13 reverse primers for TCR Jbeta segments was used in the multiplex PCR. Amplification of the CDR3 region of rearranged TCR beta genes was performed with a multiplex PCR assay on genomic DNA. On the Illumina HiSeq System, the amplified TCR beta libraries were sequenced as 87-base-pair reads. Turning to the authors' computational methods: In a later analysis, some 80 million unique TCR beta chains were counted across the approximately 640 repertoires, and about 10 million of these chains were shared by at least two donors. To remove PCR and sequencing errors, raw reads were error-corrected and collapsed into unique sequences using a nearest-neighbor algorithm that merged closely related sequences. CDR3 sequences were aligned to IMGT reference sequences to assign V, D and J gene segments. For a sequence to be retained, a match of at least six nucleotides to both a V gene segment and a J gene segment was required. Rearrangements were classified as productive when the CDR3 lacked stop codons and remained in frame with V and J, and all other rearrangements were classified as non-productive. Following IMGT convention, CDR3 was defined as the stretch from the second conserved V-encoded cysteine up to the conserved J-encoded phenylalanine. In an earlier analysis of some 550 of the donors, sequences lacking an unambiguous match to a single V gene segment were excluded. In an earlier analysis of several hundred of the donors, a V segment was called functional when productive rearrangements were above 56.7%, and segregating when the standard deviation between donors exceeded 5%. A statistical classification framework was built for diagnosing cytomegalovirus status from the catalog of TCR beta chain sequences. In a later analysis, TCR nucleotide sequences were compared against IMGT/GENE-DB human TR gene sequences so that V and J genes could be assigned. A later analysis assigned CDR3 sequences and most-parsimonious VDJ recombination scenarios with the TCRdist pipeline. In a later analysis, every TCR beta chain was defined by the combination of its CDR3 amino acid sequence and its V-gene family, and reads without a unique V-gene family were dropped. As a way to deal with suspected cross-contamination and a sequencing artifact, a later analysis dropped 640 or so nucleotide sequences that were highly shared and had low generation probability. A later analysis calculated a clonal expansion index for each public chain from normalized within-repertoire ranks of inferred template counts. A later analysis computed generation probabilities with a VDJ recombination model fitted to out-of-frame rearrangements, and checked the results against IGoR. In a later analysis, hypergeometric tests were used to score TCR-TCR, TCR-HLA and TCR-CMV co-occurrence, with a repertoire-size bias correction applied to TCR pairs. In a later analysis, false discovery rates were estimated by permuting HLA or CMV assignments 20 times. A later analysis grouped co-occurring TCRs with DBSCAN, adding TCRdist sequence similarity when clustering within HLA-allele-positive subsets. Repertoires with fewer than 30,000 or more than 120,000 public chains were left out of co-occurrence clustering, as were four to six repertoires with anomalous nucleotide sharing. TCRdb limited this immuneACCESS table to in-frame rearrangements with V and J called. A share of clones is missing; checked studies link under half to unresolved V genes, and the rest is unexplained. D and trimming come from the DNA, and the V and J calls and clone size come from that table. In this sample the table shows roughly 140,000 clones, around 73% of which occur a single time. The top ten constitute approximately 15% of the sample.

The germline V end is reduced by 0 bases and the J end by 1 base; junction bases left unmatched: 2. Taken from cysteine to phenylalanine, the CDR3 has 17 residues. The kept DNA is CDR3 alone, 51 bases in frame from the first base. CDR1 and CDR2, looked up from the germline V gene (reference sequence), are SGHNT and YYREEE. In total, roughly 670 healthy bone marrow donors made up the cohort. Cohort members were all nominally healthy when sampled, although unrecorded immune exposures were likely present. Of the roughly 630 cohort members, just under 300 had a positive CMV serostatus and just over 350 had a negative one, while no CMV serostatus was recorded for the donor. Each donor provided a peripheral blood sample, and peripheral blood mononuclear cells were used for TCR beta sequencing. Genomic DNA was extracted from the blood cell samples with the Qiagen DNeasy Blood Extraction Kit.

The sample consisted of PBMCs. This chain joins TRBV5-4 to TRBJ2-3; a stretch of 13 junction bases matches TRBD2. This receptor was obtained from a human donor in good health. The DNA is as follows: TGTGCCAGCAGCTTGGGACTAGCGGGAGGCGGCACAGATACGCAGTATTTT. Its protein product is CASSLGLAGGGTDTQYF.